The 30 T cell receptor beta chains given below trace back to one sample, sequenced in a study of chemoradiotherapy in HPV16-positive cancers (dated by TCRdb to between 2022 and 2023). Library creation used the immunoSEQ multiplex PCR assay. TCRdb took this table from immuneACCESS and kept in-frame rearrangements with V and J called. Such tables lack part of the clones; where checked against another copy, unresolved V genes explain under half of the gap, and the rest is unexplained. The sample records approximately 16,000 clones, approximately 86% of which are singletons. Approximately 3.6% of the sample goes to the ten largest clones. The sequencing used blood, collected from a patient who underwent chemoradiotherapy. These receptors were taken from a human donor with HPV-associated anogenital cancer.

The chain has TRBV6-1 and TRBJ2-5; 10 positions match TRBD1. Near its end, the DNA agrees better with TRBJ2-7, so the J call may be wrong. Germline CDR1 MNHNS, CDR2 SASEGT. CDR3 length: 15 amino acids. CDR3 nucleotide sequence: TGTGCCAGCAGTGGTTACGGGACAGGGGCCTACGAGCAGTACTTC. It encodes CASSGYGTGAYEQYF.

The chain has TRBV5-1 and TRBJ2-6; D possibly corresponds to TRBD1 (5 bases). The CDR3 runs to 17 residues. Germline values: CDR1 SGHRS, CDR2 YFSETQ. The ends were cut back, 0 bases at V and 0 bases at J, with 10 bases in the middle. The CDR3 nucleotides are TGCGCCAGCAGCTTGGGGCAGGGCCCCTCTGGGGCCAACGTCCTGACTTTC. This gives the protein CASSLGQGPSGANVLTF.

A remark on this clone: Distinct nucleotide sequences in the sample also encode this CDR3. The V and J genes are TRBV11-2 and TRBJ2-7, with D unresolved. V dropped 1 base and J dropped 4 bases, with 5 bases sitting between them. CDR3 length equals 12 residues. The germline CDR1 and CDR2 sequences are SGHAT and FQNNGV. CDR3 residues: CASSLAGYEQYF. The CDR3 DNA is TGTGCCAGCAGCTTAGCAGGTTACGAGCAGTACTTC.

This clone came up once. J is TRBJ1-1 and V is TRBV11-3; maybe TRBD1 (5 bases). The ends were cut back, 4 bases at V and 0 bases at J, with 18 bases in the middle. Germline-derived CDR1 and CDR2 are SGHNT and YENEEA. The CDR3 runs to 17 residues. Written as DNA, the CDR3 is TGTGCCAGCAGCTCCCCGCAGGGCAGGGCGATGAACACTGAAGCTTTCTTT. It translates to CASSSPQGRAMNTEAFF.

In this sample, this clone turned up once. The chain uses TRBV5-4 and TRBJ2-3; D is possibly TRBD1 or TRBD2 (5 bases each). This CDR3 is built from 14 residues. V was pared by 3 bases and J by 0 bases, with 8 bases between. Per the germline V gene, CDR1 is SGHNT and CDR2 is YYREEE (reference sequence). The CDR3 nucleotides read TGTGCCAGCAGCTCCCGGGACAGCACAGATACGCAGTATTTT. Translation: CASSSRDSTDTQYF.

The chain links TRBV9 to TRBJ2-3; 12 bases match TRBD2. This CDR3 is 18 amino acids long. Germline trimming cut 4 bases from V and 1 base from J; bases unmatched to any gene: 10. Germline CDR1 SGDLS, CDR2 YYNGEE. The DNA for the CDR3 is TGTGCCAGCAGCCTAGGGCTAGCGGGGGGGCTGCGCACAGATACGCAGTATTTT. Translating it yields CASSLGLAGGLRTDTQYF.

CDR3 loop: CARQRNEKLFF. CDR3 in DNA: TGTGCCAGACAGCGTAATGAAAAACTGTTTTTT. The chain is built from TRBV2 and TRBJ1-4; D uncertain. Germline V gene data show CDR1 as SNHLY and CDR2 as FYNNEI. V was trimmed by 9 bases and J by 4 bases, leaving 6 bases between them. This CDR3 spans 11 amino acids.

The CDR3 DNA follows: TGTGCCAGCAGCCCTGAATCGCGACAGCCCCAGCATTTT. Amino acid sequence: CASSPESRQPQHF. V gene TRBV7-2 combines with J gene TRBJ1-5; D not certain. V lost 5 bases to trimming and J lost 7 bases, with 12 bases between them. The CDR3 length is 13 residues. Germline lookup yields CDR1 SGHTA and CDR2 FQGNSA.

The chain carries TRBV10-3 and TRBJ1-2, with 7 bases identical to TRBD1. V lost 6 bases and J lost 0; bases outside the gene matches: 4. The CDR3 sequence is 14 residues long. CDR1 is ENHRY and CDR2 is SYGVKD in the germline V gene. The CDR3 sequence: CAIRNRGANYGYTF. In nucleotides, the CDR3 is TGTGCCATCAGAAACAGGGGAGCTAACTATGGCTACACCTTC.

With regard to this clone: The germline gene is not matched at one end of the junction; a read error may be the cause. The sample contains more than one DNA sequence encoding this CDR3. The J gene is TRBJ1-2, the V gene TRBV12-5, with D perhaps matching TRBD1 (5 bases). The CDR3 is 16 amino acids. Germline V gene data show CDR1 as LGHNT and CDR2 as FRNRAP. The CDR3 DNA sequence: TGTGCTAGTGGGTTGGTTGTAGGCCCCGGGGGCTATGGCTACACCTTC. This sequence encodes CASGLVVGPGGYGYTF.

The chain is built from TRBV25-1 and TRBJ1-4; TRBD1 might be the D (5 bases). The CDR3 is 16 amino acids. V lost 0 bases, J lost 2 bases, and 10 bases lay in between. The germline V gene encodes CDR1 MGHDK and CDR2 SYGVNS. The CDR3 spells CASSEYPGLTNEKLFF. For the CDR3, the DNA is TGTGCCAGCAGTGAATACCCGGGACTCACTAATGAAAAACTGTTTTTT.

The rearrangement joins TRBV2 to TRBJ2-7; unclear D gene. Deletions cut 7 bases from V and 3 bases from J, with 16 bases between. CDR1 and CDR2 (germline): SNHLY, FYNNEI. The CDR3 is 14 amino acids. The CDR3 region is CASTEWNTIYEQYF. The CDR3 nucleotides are TGTGCCAGCACGGAATGGAACACCATCTACGAGCAGTACTTC.

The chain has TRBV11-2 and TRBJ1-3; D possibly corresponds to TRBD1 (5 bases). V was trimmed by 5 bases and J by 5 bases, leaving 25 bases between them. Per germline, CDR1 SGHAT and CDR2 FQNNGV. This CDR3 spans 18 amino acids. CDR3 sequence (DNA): TGTGCCAGCAGCCACCTCGGGCAGGGTAGGGGATCTCGAAACACCATATATTTT. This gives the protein CASSHLGQGRGSRNTIYF.

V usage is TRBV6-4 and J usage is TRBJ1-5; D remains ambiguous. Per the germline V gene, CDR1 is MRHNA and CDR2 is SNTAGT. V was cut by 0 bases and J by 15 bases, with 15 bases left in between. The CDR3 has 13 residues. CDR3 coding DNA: TGTGCCAGCAGTGACTCGAATCTAAGGCTCGGGCATTTT. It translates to CASSDSNLRLGHF.

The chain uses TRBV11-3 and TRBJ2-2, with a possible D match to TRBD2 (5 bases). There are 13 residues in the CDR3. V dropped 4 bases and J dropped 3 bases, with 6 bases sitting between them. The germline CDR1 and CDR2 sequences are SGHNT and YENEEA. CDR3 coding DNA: TGTGCCAGCAGCTCCGGGGACACCGGGGAGCTGTTTTTT. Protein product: CASSSGDTGELFF. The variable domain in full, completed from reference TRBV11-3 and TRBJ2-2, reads EAGVVQSPRYKIIEKKQPVAFWCNPISGHNTLYWYLQNLGQGPELLIRYENEEAVDDSQLPKDRFSAERLKGVDSTLKIQPAELGDSAVYLCASSSGDTGELFFGEGSRLTVL.

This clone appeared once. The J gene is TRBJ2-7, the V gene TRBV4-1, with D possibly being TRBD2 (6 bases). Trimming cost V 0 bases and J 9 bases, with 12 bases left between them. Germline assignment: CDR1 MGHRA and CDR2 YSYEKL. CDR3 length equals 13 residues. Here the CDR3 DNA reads TGCGCCAGCAGCCAAGATCCACTCGGGGGGCAGTACTTC. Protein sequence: CASSQDPLGGQYF.

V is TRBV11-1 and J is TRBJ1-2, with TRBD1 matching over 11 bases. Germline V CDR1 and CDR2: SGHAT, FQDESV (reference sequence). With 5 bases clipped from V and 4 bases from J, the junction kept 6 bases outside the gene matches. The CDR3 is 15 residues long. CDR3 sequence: CASSGRDRGTYGYTF. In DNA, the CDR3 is TGTGCCAGCAGCGGCCGGGACAGGGGGACCTATGGCTACACCTTC.

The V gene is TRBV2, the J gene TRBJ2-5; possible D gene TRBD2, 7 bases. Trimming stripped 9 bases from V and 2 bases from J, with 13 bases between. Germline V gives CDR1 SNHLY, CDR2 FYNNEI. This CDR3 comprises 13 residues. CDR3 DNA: TGTGCCAGTGGGGGGGGCAGACAAGAGACCCAGTACTTC. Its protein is CASGGGRQETQYF.

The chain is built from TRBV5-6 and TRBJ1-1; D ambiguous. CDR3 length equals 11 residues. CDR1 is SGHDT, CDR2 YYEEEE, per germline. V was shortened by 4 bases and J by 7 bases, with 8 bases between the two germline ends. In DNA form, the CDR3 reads TGTGCCAGCAGCAGGCGGGTTGAAGCTTTCTTT. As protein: CASSRRVEAFF.

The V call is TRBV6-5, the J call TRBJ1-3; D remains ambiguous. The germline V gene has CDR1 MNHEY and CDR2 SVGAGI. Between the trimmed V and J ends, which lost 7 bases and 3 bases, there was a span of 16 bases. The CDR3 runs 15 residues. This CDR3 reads CASTKSGSRGNTIYF. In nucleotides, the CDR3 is TGTGCCAGCACCAAGTCCGGGTCGCGTGGAAACACCATATATTTT.

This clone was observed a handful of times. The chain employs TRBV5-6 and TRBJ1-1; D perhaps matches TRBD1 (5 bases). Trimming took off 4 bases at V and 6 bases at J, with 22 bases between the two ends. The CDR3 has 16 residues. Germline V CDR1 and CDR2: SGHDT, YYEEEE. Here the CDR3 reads CASSLQGAGGGAEAFF. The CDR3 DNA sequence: TGTGCCAGCAGCCTCCAGGGCGCTGGGGGAGGCGCTGAAGCTTTCTTT.

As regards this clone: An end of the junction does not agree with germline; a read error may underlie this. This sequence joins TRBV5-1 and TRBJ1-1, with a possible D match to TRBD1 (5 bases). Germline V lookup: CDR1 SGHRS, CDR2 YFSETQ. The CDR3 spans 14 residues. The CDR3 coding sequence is TGCGCCAGCAGCTTGTGGGAGGGGAACTCTGAAGCTTTCTTT. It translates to CASSLWEGNSEAFF.

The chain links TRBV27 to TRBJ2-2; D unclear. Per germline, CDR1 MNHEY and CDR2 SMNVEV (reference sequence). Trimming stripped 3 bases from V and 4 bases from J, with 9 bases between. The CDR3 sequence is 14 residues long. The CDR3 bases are TGTGCCAGCAGTTTCACTGGCCTCACCGGGGAGCTGTTTTTT. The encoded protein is CASSFTGLTGELFF.

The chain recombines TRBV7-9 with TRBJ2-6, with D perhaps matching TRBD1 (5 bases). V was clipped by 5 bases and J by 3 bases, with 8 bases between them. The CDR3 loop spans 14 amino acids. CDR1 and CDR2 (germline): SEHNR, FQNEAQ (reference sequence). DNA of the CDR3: TGTGCCAGCAGCCCAGGGTATGGGGCCAACGTCCTGACTTTC. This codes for CASSPGYGANVLTF.

The chain's CDR3 is CSAATGTHQETQYF. The CDR3 bases are TGCAGCGCCGCCACCGGGACACACCAAGAGACCCAGTACTTC. This sequence joins TRBV29-1 and TRBJ2-5; possibly TRBD1 for D (6 bases). CDR1 is SQVTM, CDR2 ANQGSEA, per germline. Trimming stripped 7 bases from V and 0 bases from J, with 15 bases between. The length of the CDR3 is 14 residues.

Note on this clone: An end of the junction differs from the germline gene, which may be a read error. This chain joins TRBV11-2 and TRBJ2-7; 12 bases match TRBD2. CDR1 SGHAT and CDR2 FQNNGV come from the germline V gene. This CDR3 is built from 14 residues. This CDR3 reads CASSFGLAGSLADF. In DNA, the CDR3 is TGTGCCAGCAGCTTCGGACTAGCGGGATCCCTGGCGGACTTC.

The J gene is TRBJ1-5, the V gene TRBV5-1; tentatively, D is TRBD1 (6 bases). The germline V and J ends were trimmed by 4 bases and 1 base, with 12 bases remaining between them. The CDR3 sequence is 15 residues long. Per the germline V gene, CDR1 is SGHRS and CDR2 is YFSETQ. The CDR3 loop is CASSPRGASNQPQHF. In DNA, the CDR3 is TGCGCCAGCAGCCCTCGGGGGGCGAGCAATCAGCCCCAGCATTTT.

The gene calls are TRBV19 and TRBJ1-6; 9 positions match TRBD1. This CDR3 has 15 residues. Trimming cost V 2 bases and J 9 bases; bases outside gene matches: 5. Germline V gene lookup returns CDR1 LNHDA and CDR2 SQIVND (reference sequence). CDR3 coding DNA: TGTGCCAGTAGTATATTGGGACAGGGATCTTCACCCCTCCACTTT. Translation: CASSILGQGSSPLHF.

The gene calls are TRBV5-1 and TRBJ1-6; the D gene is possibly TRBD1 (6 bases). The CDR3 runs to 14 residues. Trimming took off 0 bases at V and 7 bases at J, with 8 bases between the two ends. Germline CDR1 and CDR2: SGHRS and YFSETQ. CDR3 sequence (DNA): TGCGCCAGCAGCTTGGACCAGGGGAATTCACCCCTCCACTTT. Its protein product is CASSLDQGNSPLHF.

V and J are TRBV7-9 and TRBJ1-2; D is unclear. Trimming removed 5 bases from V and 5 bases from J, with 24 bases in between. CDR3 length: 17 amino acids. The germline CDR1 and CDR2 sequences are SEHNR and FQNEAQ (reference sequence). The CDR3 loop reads CASSQTPKGESWYGYTF. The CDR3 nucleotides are TGTGCCAGCAGCCAAACCCCCAAGGGCGAGAGTTGGTATGGCTACACCTTC.